This TCR beta chain was captured by sequencing in a study of glioma-infiltrating T cells (dated by TCRdb to 2016 to 2017). With respect to the entire study: Glioma tissue, non-neoplastic brain tissue and matched peripheral blood mononuclear cells were used as sources from which TCR alpha- and beta-chain repertoires were sequenced. To gauge divergence between tissue and blood T-cell populations, every tissue-infiltrating repertoire was compared against the peripheral blood repertoire from the same patient. Three low-grade glioma patients, several primary glioblastoma patients, and three non-glioma patients who contributed non-neoplastic brain tissue made up the paired cohort. Summary of the overall study and its limitations: VJ-independent divergence between tissue and blood was below expectation in non-neoplastic patients but above expectation in all gliomas, especially low-grade gliomas. Tissue and blood shared very few CDR3 sequences, a result attributed to high CDR3 diversity and limited sampling. Group comparisons were based on small numbers of patients: three non-neoplastic, three low-grade glioma and several glioblastoma patients.

According to the germline V gene (reference sequence), CDR1 reads LNHDA and CDR2 reads SQIVND. Including the terminal cysteine and phenylalanine, the CDR3 comprises 16 residues. The retained sequence is limited to the CDR3, 48 bases, with the frame set at the first base. V is cut by 3 bases and J by 2 bases, and the space between the germline ends is 14 bases. Points on this clonotype: Its target antigen remains unknown. No quality values exist for individual bases; no much larger clone is one base distant.

The iRepertoire nested amplicon-rescue multiplex PCR (arm-PCR) platform was used to amplify TCR alpha and beta CDR3 regions from RNA. The input for one-step reverse transcription and amplification was about 100-400 ng of either tissue mRNA or PBMC total RNA. Following bead purification, Illumina adapters were added by a secondary multiplex PCR, and libraries between 200 and 400 bp were gel-purified. Libraries carried internal 6-nucleotide barcodes used for demultiplexing. Sequencing of libraries was performed on an Illumina MiSeq with 2x220 or 2x250 nucleotide paired-end reads. As for how the authors treated the data: FLASH 1.2.11 was used to merge paired reads, and BWA-MEM then aligned the reads to the GRCh37 human genome before TRA and TRB reads were extracted. For V and J assignment, an IMGT-derived reference of cassette sequences and CDR3 motifs that included pseudogenes was used. Reads were translated in three frames, and productive CDR3s were defined by a C…FGXG motif without stop codons. Unique combinations of V-J cassette pair and CDR3 amino acid sequence were defined as clonotypes. Filtering of reads was based on Hamming distance, with the threshold set by the sequence error rate of each sample in mapped regions. Starting from the raw public reads, TCRdb applied fastp trimming at Q25, assembled clones with MiXCR and retained in-frame beta chains. Entries are consolidated by CDR3 protein sequence, retaining the most common genes and DNA. These V and J calls derive from TCRdb rather than the authors' analysis. The sample table shows 100,000 to 150,000 distinct CDR3 sequences, and 20% to 25% are seen once. The top ten constitute around a quarter of the sample.

Sequencing was done on a sample of glioma tissue, nonneoplastic brain tissue, or PBMCs (not recorded which). The chain joins TRBV19 to TRBJ2-1; the D call could be TRBD1 or TRBD2, with each sharing 6 bases. The sequence came from a human donor with low-grade glioma or glioblastoma, undergoing nonglioma brain surgery, or in good health (not recorded which). CDR3 protein: CASSMGGGPPYNEQFF. The sequence in DNA is TGTGCCAGTAGTATGGGTGGGGGGCCCCCCTACAATGAGCAGTTCTTC.